This record covers a single T cell receptor beta chain. The target of this receptor is not known. Base-call qualities are not available, and no considerably larger clone is one nucleotide away. Receptors were amplified or captured by the immunoSEQ multiplex PCR assay. Regarding the original processing steps: To diagnose cytomegalovirus status from the catalog of TCR beta chain sequences, a statistical classification framework was built. TCRdb took over this immuneACCESS table, retaining in-frame rearrangements with V and J assigned. Such tables are incomplete; in checked studies, under half of the missing clones stem from an unresolved V gene, and the remainder is unexplained. V and J calls and clone size are given by that table; D and trimming were obtained from the DNA. Present in this sample are 250,000 to 350,000 clones, approximately 87% of which were seen just once. Together, the top ten hold about 0.9% of the sample.

This sample was included in a study of cytomegalovirus exposure and HLA in healthy donors listed by TCRdb under 2017. In the study overall: According to a later analysis, the 120 or so validation repertoires were produced on the same platform as the 666 repertoires of the first cohort. The study aimed to test whether signatures of past pathogen exposure could be identified by cataloging public T cell receptors. A separate validation cohort of approximately 120 different subjects was used in addition to the roughly 640-subject first cohort. High-throughput TCR immunosequencing, statistical association of individual TCRs with disease status, and machine learning were combined to predict cytomegalovirus infection status. The research as a whole found: All 120 or so repertoires were used to score co-occurrence in the validation cohort in a later analysis, because that analysis had no HLA typing for the cohort. The study gave a list of under 200 TCR beta chains associated with cytomegalovirus. The classifier was reported to diagnose cytomegalovirus status with high specificity and sensitivity in both the original and validation cohorts. A few of the identified cytomegalovirus-associated TCR beta chains were confirmed in vitro to be specific for cytomegalovirus antigens. While some public TCRs were present in many individuals, most TCR sequences turned up only very rarely across donors. Of the cluster scores, roughly 95% were above 0 in a later analysis, which found that TCRs clustered in the first cohort also tended to co-occur in the 120 validation repertoires. It was suggested by the authors that the approach could potentially be generalized to other disease states and immunological phenotypes.

V loses 7 bases, J loses 2 bases, and the germline ends lie 8 bases apart. The cysteine opens and the phenylalanine closes a CDR3 of 13 amino acids. The only DNA kept is the CDR3, 39 bases in frame from the first base. Taken from the germline V gene, the CDR1 and CDR2 loops are SNHLY and FYNNEI. The donors were included in the validation cohort of some 110 subjects, a group kept apart from the roughly 700-subject first cohort. Sequences were obtained from PBMCs. The rearranged chain carries TRBV2 and TRBJ2-2; the D gene assignment is ambiguous. The TCR comes from a woman between 18 and 29 years old in good health and CMV-seronegative. The CDR3 here reads CASNLLNTGELFF. The sequenced DNA: TGTGCCAGCAATCTTCTTAACACCGGGGAGCTGTTTTTT.